The 10 T cell receptor beta chains below come from one sample, sequenced in a study of beta chain features in type 1 diabetes. Sequencing targeted expressed TCRB transcripts, as all isolated RNA had been reverse transcribed. The table came from immunoSEQ multiplex PCR; TCRdb's copy has only in-frame clones and leaves some out. This repertoire shows about 340,000 clones, approximately 8.2% found once; its top ten account for around 0.44%. Input material: central memory CD4+ T cells from blood. These TCRs come from a woman aged 18 to 35 in good health.

This chain joins TRBV5-1 and TRBJ2-1, with D uncertain. V shed 1 base and J shed 7 bases, with 12 bases lying between them. CDR1 is SGHRS, CDR2 YFSETQ, per germline. The CDR3 is 14 amino acids. CDR3 region: CASSLSVASNEQFF. The CDR3 coding sequence is TGCGCCAGCAGCTTGAGTGTGGCTTCGAATGAGCAGTTCTTC.

V usage is TRBV29-1 and J usage is TRBJ1-1, with D uncertain. This CDR3 spans 11 amino acids. Trimming shortened V by 6 bases and J by 5 bases, and 10 bases separated the two germline ends. Germline V gene lookup returns CDR1 SQVTM and CDR2 ANQGSEA. Written as DNA, the CDR3 is TGCAGCGTGGTGGACGTTACTGAAGCTTTCTTT. Protein sequence: CSVVDVTEAFF.

This chain links TRBV7-9 with TRBJ1-1, with D possibly TRBD1 on 6 matching bases. V was cut by 4 bases and J by 14 bases, with 17 bases left in between. This CDR3 spans 12 amino acids. CDR1 and CDR2 from the germline V gene are SEHNR and FQNEAQ (reference sequence). DNA for the CDR3: TGTGCCAGCAGCTATCGGGGGCTCCAGGGGTTCTTT. Protein sequence: CASSYRGLQGFF.

This clone was counted at least ten times. The chain combines TRBV28 with TRBJ2-2, with 8 bases lining up with TRBD1. The CDR3 contains 18 residues. V dropped 4 bases and J dropped 9; count of bases not matched to a gene: 19. The germline V gene has CDR1 MDHEN and CDR2 SYDVKM. DNA for the CDR3: TGTGCCAGCAGTTCCGCCCTGGGGACAGGAATTTTTGGGTGGGAGCTGTTTTTT. Its translation is CASSSALGTGIFGWELFF.

The V call is TRBV15, the J call TRBJ2-4; D might be TRBD2 (6 bases). The V end was cut by 1 base, the J end by 6 bases, with 10 bases between. CDR3 length: 14 amino acids. In germline, CDR1 is LNHNV, CDR2 YYDKDF (reference sequence). The DNA for the CDR3 is TGTGCCACCAGCAGAGTTCAGCGGGCAAACATTCAGTACTTC. This sequence encodes CATSRVQRANIQYF. The entire variable domain, with the rest obtained from reference TRBV15 and TRBJ2-4, is as follows: DAMVIQNPRYQVTQFGKPVTLSCSQTLNHNVMYWYQQKSSQAPKLLFHYYDKDFNNEADTPDNFQSRRPNTSFCFLDIRSPGLGDTAMYLCATSRVQRANIQYFGAGTRLSVL.

The chain couples TRBV4-2 to TRBJ2-3; D unresolved. There are 14 residues in the CDR3. The V and J ends lost 1 base and 3 bases respectively, with 8 bases between them. CDR1 LGHNA and CDR2 YNFKEQ come from the germline V gene. CDR3: CASSQGGATDTQYF. CDR3 DNA: TGTGCCAGCAGCCAAGGAGGAGCAACAGATACGCAGTATTTT.

J is TRBJ1-3 and V is TRBV6-5, with TRBD1 matching over 7 bases. CDR3 length: 16 residues. V lost 3 bases, J lost 3 bases, and 8 bases stayed unmatched. The germline V gene encodes CDR1 MNHEY and CDR2 SVGAGI. The CDR3 bases are TGTGCCAGCAGTTATGGGCAACAGGGGAATGGAAACACCATATATTTT. Protein: CASSYGQQGNGNTIYF.

The chain links TRBV7-2 to TRBJ1-5; D perhaps matches TRBD1 (5 bases). The CDR3 sequence is 16 residues long. Germline V lookup: CDR1 SGHTA, CDR2 FQGNSA. V lost 3 bases to trimming and J lost 4 bases, with 16 bases between them. For the CDR3, the DNA is TGTGCCAGCAGCTTGGGGTGGGTAGGGGTAAATCAGCCCCAGCATTTT. This gives the protein CASSLGWVGVNQPQHF. Variable domain in full (rest from reference TRBV7-2 and TRBJ1-5): GAGVSQSPSNKVTEKGKDVELRCDPISGHTALYWYRQSLGQGLEFLIYFQGNSAPDKSGLPSDRFSAERTGGSVSTLTIQRTQQEDSAVYLCASSLGWVGVNQPQHFGDGTRLSIL.

This clone was seen a few times. The J gene is TRBJ2-7, the V gene TRBV5-6; D gene unclear. The CDR3 is 14 amino acids. The V end lost 5 bases, the J end lost 6 bases, and 18 bases lay between the germline ends. The germline V gene has CDR1 SGHDT and CDR2 YYEEEE. The CDR3 nucleotides read TGTGCCAGCAGTAGATTGGGGTCCAAGATCGAGCAGTACTTC. Amino acid sequence: CASSRLGSKIEQYF. The full variable domain, in which reference TRBV5-6 and TRBJ2-7 provide the parts outside the CDR3, is DAGVTQSPTHLIKTRGQQVTLRCSPKSGHDTVSWYQQALGQGPQFIFQYYEEEERQRGNFPDRFSGHQFPNYSSELNVNALLLGDSALYLCASSRLGSKIEQYFGPGTRLTVT.

V usage is TRBV6-5 and J usage is TRBJ2-5, with D possibly matching TRBD2 (5 bases). CDR1 is MNHEY and CDR2 is SVGAGI in the germline V gene. V shed 7 bases and J shed 7 bases, with 16 bases lying between them. The CDR3 sequence is 13 residues long. The CDR3 DNA sequence: TGTGCCAGCATTAAGTCCGGGGTGGGGACCCAGTACTTC. Translation gives CASIKSGVGTQYF.